Below are 25 T cell receptor beta chains sequenced from a single sample in a study of cytomegalovirus exposure and HLA in healthy donors. PCR was performed using 60 Vbeta and 13 Jbeta primers. Method: immunoSEQ multiplex PCR; TCRdb's copy keeps in-frame clones and lacks some. The table lists 50,000 to 70,000 clones, approximately 60% of them singletons. The material sequenced was PBMCs. These receptors all come from a man under 40 in good health and CMV-seronegative.

This clone was seen a few times. This chain uses TRBV27 with TRBJ1-2, with 9 bases that match TRBD1. V shed 5 bases and J 3 bases; nucleotides not matched to a gene: 4. The CDR3 is 14 residues long. Germline loops: CDR1 MNHEY, CDR2 SMNVEV (reference sequence). Here the CDR3 DNA reads TGTGCCAGCAGTCCGACAGGGGGGCACTATGGCTACACCTTC. Its protein product is CASSPTGGHYGYTF.

The V call is TRBV11-2, the J call TRBJ2-5; 9 bases fit TRBD2. From germline, CDR1 is SGHAT and CDR2 FQNNGV. The CDR3 has 16 residues. V shed 3 bases and J 3 bases; nucleotides not matched to a gene: 8. The chain's CDR3 is CASSFSGGGGKETQYF. CDR3 DNA sequence: TGTGCCAGCAGCTTTAGCGGGGGCGGAGGGAAAGAGACCCAGTACTTC.

The chain carries TRBV6-5 and TRBJ1-1; the D is unclear. V lost 0 bases and J lost 5, with 7 bases in between. In germline, CDR1 is MNHEY, CDR2 SVGAGI. There are 13 residues in the CDR3. The CDR3, as DNA: TGTGCCAGCAGTTACTCGACGGGGACTGAAGCTTTCTTT. Translation gives CASSYSTGTEAFF.

This chain uses TRBV13 with TRBJ2-1; 11 nucleotides line up with TRBD2. V shed 5 bases, J shed 4 bases, and the junction held 7 bases outside the gene matches. Germline V gives CDR1 PRHDT, CDR2 FYEKMQ (reference sequence). This CDR3 is built from 16 residues. The CDR3 DNA is TGTGCCAGCAGCCCCCCGACTAGCGGGGAATACAATGAGCAGTTCTTC. This sequence encodes CASSPPTSGEYNEQFF.

V usage is TRBV13 and J usage is TRBJ1-2; D is perhaps TRBD1 (5 bases). V was cut by 4 bases and J by 1 base, with 16 bases left in between. The CDR3 extends over 16 amino acids. Germline lookup yields CDR1 PRHDT and CDR2 FYEKMQ (reference sequence). CDR3 in amino acids: CASSSTSDSDNYGYTF. CDR3 in DNA: TGTGCCAGCAGCTCTACCAGCGACAGTGATAACTATGGCTACACCTTC.

This clone was recorded once. This sequence joins TRBV10-1 and TRBJ1-2; 10 nucleotides agree with TRBD1. CDR3 length equals 13 residues. Trimming cost V 6 bases and J 3 bases; bases outside gene matches: 1. Germline V lookup: CDR1 WNHNN, CDR2 SYGVQD (reference sequence). The CDR3 DNA sequence: TGCGCCAGCAGGGGACAGGGGCACTATGGCTACACCTTC. Translation: CASRGQGHYGYTF.

A few counts support this clone. The chain uses TRBV6-5 and TRBJ2-7; the match to TRBD1 covers 8 bases. Germline assignment: CDR1 MNHEY and CDR2 SVGAGI. V dropped 7 bases and J dropped 6; count of bases not matched to a gene: 11. This CDR3 is 14 amino acids long. CDR3 DNA sequence: TGTGCCAGCACCACGGACAGGGAGTATTCCGAGCAGTACTTC. This codes for CASTTDREYSEQYF.

The chain has TRBV4-1 and TRBJ1-4; 9 positions agree with TRBD1. Germline loops: CDR1 MGHRA, CDR2 YSYEKL. This CDR3 has 16 residues. The junction had 9 bases not matched to a gene; V was cut back by 3 bases and J by 7 bases. Here the CDR3 reads CASSQPGTGTPEKLFF. The CDR3 DNA follows: TGCGCCAGCAGCCAGCCCGGGACAGGGACCCCTGAAAAACTGTTTTTT.

The table lists this clone with a count of one. This sequence joins TRBV5-1 and TRBJ1-6; no clear D. Germline lookup yields CDR1 SGHRS and CDR2 YFSETQ. Trimming took off 0 bases at V and 3 bases at J, with 7 bases between the two ends. The CDR3 is made up of 15 amino acids. The CDR3 protein is CASSLGEGYNSPLHF. In DNA, the CDR3 is TGCGCCAGCAGCTTGGGGGAGGGCTATAATTCACCCCTCCACTTT.

The chain is built from TRBV19 and TRBJ2-1; 8 nucleotides align to TRBD2. Trimming at V came to 3 bases and at J to 5 bases, leaving 6 bases not matched to a gene. CDR1 and CDR2 from the germline V gene are LNHDA and SQIVND (reference sequence). The CDR3 extends over 15 amino acids. The CDR3 coding sequence is TGTGCCAGTAGTATGCGGGGGGCCTCGCACAATGAGCAGTTCTTC. It translates to CASSMRGASHNEQFF.

The rearrangement joins TRBV4-1 to TRBJ2-7; 15 positions match TRBD2. The CDR3 is 19 residues long. J gave up 4 bases and V 1 base, and 11 bases lay outside the gene matches. The germline V gene encodes CDR1 MGHRA and CDR2 YSYEKL. The DNA of the CDR3 is TGCGCCAGCAGCCAAGGCCCCAGGACTAGCGGGGGGGTGCGGTACGAGCAGTACTTC. Translation: CASSQGPRTSGGVRYEQYF.

This clone came up once. The chain uses TRBV7-9 and TRBJ2-7; no clear D. The length of the CDR3 is 14 residues. V was trimmed by 1 base and J by 5 bases, leaving 12 bases between them. The germline gives CDR1 SEHNR, CDR2 FQNEAQ (reference sequence). CDR3 sequence: CASSLVRSFNEQYF. In nucleotides, the CDR3 is TGTGCCAGCAGCTTAGTTCGCAGTTTCAACGAGCAGTACTTC.

This clone was seen only once. The chain combines TRBV29-1 with TRBJ1-1, with a possible D match to TRBD1 (5 bases). V shed 7 bases and J shed 9 bases, with 15 bases lying between them. The CDR3 spans 11 residues. CDR1 is SQVTM, CDR2 ANQGSEA, per germline. CDR3 region: CSAPAGQQAFF. The DNA for the CDR3 is TGCAGCGCCCCCGCGGGGCAGCAAGCTTTCTTT.

This sequence joins TRBV6-5 and TRBJ1-1; D is perhaps TRBD1 (6 bases). Between the trimmed V and J ends, which lost 8 bases and 1 base, there was a span of 11 bases. This CDR3 is 13 amino acids long. CDR1 and CDR2 (germline): MNHEY, SVGAGI. As DNA, the CDR3 is TGTGCCAGCCTAAGGGGGAGGAACACTGAAGCTTTCTTT. This sequence encodes CASLRGRNTEAFF.

The genes are TRBV6-1 and TRBJ2-2; TRBD1 matches at 10 bases. Germline values: CDR1 MNHNS, CDR2 SASEGT. V lost 6 bases and J lost 5; bases outside the gene matches: 6. This CDR3 comprises 15 residues. CDR3 amino acids: CASRTGGARTGELFF. The CDR3 coding sequence is TGTGCCAGCAGGACAGGGGGCGCCCGGACCGGGGAGCTGTTTTTT.

Only a few counts were recorded for this clone. The genes are TRBV9 and TRBJ2-5; possible D gene TRBD2, 6 bases. Germline V lookup: CDR1 SGDLS, CDR2 YYNGEE. Trimming removed 2 bases from V and 1 base from J, with 9 bases in between. The CDR3 extends over 14 amino acids. CDR3 in amino acids: CASSVGTAQETQYF. CDR3 coding DNA: TGTGCCAGCAGCGTCGGGACTGCCCAAGAGACCCAGTACTTC.

The gene calls are TRBV6-5 and TRBJ2-7; weak D call: TRBD1 (5 bases). The CDR3 length is 14 residues. V was pared by 5 bases and J by 4 bases, with 15 bases between. Germline V gene lookup returns CDR1 MNHEY and CDR2 SVGAGI. CDR3 in amino acids: CASSGTTARYEQYF. The CDR3 DNA reads TGTGCCAGCAGTGGCACGACAGCGAGGTACGAGCAGTACTTC.

The count of this clone is one. The chain carries TRBV5-1 and TRBJ1-4; D is possibly TRBD1 (5 bases). Germline CDR1 and CDR2: SGHRS and YFSETQ. This CDR3 has 17 amino acids. V was shortened by 4 bases and J by 7 bases, with 23 bases between the two germline ends. DNA for the CDR3: TGCGCCAGCAGCAGCACCTCAGGGTTGATTCAGTTTGAAAAACTGTTTTTT. This sequence encodes CASSSTSGLIQFEKLFF.

V gene TRBV6-5 combines with J gene TRBJ2-5; D is possibly TRBD2 (6 bases). The CDR3 spans 12 residues. Germline V gives CDR1 MNHEY, CDR2 SVGAGI. V gave up 6 bases and J gave up 9 bases, with 14 bases separating them. CDR3 amino acids: CASRAPGGAQYF. The CDR3 DNA reads as TGTGCCAGCAGAGCCCCGGGCGGGGCCCAGTACTTC.

This clone was detected only a few times. V and J are TRBV7-9 and TRBJ2-7; 8 positions agree with TRBD1. The CDR3 covers 13 residues. V was pared by 2 bases and J by 9 bases, with 6 bases of the junction left unmatched. CDR1 is SEHNR and CDR2 is FQNEAQ in the germline V gene (reference sequence). CDR3 in DNA: TGTGCCAGCAGCTTATCGGACAGGGCGAGGCAGTACTTC. Its translation: CASSLSDRARQYF. Supplemented by reference TRBV7-9 and TRBJ2-7, the full variable domain reads DTGVSQNPRHKITKRGQNVTFRCDPISEHNRLYWYRQTLGQGPEFLTYFQNEAQLEKSRLLSDRFSAERPKGSFSTLEIQRTEQGDSAMYLCASSLSDRARQYFGPGTRLTVT.

The chain combines TRBV7-9 with TRBJ1-1; D uncertain. This CDR3 is 14 amino acids long. Per the germline V gene, CDR1 is SEHNR and CDR2 is FQNEAQ (reference sequence). The V gene lost 11 bases and the J gene lost 7 bases, with 23 bases spanning the gap. The CDR3 DNA follows: TGTGCCGGGCAATCTCCCCTCCTCCCCCATGAAGCTTTCTTT. This translates into CAGQSPLLPHEAFF.

The CDR3 protein is CASSVVGLAIYEQYF. The DNA for the CDR3 is TGTGCCAGCAGTGTCGTGGGGCTAGCGATTTACGAGCAGTACTTC. V gene TRBV6-5 combines with J gene TRBJ2-7, with D possibly TRBD2 on 6 matching bases. The CDR3 contains 15 residues. Germline-derived CDR1 and CDR2 are MNHEY and SVGAGI. Trimming took 5 bases from V and 4 from J, leaving 18 bases between them.

The chain links TRBV15 to TRBJ1-2; D is perhaps TRBD1 (6 bases). V dropped 0 bases and J dropped 4 bases, with 9 bases sitting between them. There are 14 residues in the CDR3. Germline CDR1 reads LNHNV; CDR2 reads YYDKDF (reference sequence). The CDR3 DNA follows: TGTGCCACCAGCAGAGATTTGGACAGCTATGGCTACACCTTC. Its translation: CATSRDLDSYGYTF.

CDR3 amino acids: CASSQGTSENTEAFF. As DNA, the CDR3 is TGCGCCAGCAGCCAAGGGACAAGCGAGAACACTGAAGCTTTCTTT. The chain recombines TRBV4-1 with TRBJ1-1; D might be TRBD1 (5 bases). V was clipped by 1 base and J by 1 base, with 10 bases between them. This CDR3 contains 15 residues. CDR1 is MGHRA and CDR2 is YSYEKL in the germline V gene.

The rearrangement joins TRBV7-9 to TRBJ1-1; 7 positions agree with TRBD1. The V gene end was trimmed by 5 bases and the J gene end by 2 bases; junction bases not matched to a gene: 8. The CDR3 sequence is 15 residues long. Looked up from germline, CDR1 is SEHNR and CDR2 is FQNEAQ (reference sequence). The CDR3 region is CASSLGDRFNTEAFF. CDR3 in DNA: TGTGCCAGCAGCCTGGGGGACAGATTTAACACTGAAGCTTTCTTT.